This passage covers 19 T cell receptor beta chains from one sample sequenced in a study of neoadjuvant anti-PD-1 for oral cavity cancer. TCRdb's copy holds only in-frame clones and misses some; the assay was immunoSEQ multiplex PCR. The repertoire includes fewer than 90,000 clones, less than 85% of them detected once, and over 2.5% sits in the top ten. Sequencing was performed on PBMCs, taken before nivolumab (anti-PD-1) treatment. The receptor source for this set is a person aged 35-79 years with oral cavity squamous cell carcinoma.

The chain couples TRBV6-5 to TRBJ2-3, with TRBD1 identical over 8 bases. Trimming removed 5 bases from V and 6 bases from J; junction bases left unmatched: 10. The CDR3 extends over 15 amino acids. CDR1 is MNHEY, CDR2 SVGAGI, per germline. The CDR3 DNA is TGTGCCAGCAGTCGCGGGACAGGCTCCTCCGATACGCAGTATTTT. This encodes CASSRGTGSSDTQYF.

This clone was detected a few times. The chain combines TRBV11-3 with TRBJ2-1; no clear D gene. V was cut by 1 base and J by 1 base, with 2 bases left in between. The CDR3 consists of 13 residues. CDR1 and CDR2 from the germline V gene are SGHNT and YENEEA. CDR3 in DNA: TGTGCCAGCAGCTTAGGATCCTACAATGAGCAGTTCTTC. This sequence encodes CASSLGSYNEQFF.

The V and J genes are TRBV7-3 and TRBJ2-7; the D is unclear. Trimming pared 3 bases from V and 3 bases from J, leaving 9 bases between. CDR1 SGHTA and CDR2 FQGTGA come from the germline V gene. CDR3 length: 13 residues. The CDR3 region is CASSFNIGYEQYF. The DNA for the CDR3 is TGTGCCAGCAGCTTTAACATCGGCTACGAGCAGTACTTC.

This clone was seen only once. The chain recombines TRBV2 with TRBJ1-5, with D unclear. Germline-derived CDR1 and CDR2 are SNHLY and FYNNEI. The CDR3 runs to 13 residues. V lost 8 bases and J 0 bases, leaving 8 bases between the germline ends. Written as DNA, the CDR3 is TGTGCCAGCCGCGAATATAGCAATCAGCCCCAGCATTTT. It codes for CASREYSNQPQHF.

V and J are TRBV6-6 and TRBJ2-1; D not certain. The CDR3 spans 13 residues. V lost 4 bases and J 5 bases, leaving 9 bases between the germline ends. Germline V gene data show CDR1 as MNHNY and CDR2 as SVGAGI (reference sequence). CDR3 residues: CASSLPTDNEQFF. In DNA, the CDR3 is TGTGCCAGCAGTTTACCTACCGACAATGAGCAGTTCTTC.

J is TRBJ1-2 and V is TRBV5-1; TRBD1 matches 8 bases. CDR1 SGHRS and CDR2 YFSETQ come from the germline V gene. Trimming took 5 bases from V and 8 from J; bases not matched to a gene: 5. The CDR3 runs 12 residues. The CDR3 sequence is CASRVQGGGYTF. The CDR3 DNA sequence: TGCGCCAGCAGGGTACAGGGGGGAGGCTACACCTTC.

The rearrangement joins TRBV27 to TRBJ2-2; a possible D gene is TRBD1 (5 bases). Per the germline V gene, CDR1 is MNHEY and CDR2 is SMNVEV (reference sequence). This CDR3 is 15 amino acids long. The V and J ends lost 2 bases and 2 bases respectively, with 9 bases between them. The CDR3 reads CASSLMGPNTGELFF. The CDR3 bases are TGTGCCAGCAGTTTAATGGGGCCCAACACCGGGGAGCTGTTTTTT.

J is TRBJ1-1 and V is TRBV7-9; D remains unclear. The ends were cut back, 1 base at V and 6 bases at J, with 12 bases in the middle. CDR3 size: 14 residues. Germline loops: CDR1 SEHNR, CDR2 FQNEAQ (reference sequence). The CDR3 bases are TGTGCCAGCAGCTTAGATAACGGATTCCCTGAAGCTTTCTTT. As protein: CASSLDNGFPEAFF. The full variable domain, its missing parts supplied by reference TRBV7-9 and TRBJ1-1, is DTGVSQNPRHKITKRGQNVTFRCDPISEHNRLYWYRQTLGQGPEFLTYFQNEAQLEKSRLLSDRFSAERPKGSFSTLEIQRTEQGDSAMYLCASSLDNGFPEAFFGQGTRLTVV.

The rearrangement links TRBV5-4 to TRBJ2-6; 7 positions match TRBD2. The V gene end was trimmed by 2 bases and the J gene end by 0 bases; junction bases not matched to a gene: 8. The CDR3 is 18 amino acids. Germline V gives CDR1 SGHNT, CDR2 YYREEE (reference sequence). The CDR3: CASSLMSGGLSGANVLTF. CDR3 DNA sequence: TGTGCCAGCAGCTTAATGTCGGGAGGCCTCTCTGGGGCCAACGTCCTGACTTTC.

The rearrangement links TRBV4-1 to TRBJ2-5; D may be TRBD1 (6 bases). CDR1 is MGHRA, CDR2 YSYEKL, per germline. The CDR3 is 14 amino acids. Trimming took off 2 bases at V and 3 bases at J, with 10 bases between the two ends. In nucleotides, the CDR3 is TGCGCCAGCAGCCAAAACAGGGCAAAAGAGACCCAGTACTTC. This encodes CASSQNRAKETQYF.

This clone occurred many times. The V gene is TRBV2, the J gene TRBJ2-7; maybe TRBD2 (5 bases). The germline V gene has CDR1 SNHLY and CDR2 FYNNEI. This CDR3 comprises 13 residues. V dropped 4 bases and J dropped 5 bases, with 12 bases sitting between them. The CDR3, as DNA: TGTGCCAGCAGTGGGGAGTCGCTGCACGAGCAGTACTTC. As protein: CASSGESLHEQYF.

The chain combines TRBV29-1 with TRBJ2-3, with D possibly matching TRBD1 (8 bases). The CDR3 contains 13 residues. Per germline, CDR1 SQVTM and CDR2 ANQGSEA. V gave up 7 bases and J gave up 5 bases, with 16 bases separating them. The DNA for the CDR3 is TGCAGCGGGCGGACAGGGAGGGGAGATACGCAGTATTTT. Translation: CSGRTGRGDTQYF.

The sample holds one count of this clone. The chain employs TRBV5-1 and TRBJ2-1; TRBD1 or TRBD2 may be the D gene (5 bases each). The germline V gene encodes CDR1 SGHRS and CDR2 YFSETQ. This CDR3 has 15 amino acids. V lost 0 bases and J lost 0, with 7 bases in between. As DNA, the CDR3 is TGCGCCAGCAGCTTGGAGGGGAGCTCCTACAATGAGCAGTTCTTC. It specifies CASSLEGSSYNEQFF.

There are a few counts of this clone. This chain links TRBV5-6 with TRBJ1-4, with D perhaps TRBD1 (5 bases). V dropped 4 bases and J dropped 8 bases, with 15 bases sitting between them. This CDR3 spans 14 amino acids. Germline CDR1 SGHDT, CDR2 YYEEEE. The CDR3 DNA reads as TGTGCCAGCAGCGGGGCCCTAGGAGGGGAAAAACTGTTTTTT. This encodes CASSGALGGEKLFF.

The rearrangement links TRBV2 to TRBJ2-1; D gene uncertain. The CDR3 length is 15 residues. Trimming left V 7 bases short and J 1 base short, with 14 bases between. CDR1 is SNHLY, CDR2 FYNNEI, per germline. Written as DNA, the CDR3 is TGTGCCAGCAAGTCCCTATGGGGTTCCTACAATGAGCAGTTCTTC. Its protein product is CASKSLWGSYNEQFF.

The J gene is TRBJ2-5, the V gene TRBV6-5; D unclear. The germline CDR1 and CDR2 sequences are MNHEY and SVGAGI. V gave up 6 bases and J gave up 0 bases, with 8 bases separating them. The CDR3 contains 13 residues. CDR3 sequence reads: CASSGRYQETQYF. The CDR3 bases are TGTGCCAGCAGCGGACGGTACCAAGAGACCCAGTACTTC.

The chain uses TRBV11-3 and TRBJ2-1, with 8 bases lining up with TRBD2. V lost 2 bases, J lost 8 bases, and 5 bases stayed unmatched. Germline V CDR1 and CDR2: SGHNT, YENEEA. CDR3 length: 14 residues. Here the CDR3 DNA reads TGTGCCAGCAGCTTAAACGGGAGGGGCGATGAGCAGTTCTTC. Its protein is CASSLNGRGDEQFF.

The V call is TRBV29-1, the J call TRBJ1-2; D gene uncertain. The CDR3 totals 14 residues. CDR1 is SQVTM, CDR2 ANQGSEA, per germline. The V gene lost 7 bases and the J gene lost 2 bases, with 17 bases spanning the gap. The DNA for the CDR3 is TGCAGCGCGATGGGAGTAGCTGTCAACTATGGCTACACCTTC. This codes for CSAMGVAVNYGYTF.

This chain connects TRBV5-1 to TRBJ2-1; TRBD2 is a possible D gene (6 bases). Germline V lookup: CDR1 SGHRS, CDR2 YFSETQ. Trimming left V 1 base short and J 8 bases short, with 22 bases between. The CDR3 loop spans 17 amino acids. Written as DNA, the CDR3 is TGCGCCAGCAGCTTGCAAGGGCGGGCGGGAAGTTTCGATGAGCAGTTCTTC. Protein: CASSLQGRAGSFDEQFF.